This T cell receptor (beta chain) is from a study of shared clonotypes between healthy human individuals. The sorted-subset replicate PCRs were given around 200 ng DNA, which is about 29,000 T cell genomes. Clones were sequenced by immunoSEQ multiplex PCR, and TCRdb holds only the in-frame ones, with some missing. The table shows a few million clones, with 90% to 95% occurring only once. The germline V gene has CDR1 SNHLY and CDR2 FYNNEI. Trimming cost V 9 bases and J 7 bases; bases outside gene matches: 8. This CDR3 contains 14 residues. The chain employs TRBV2 and TRBJ2-1; 11 nucleotides align to TRBD2. The TCR was taken from a man younger than 35 in good health. The specimen sequenced was naive CD4+ T cells sorted from blood. Subset: CD45RA+ positively selected. CDR3 loop: CASKTSGSGNEQFF. Written as DNA, the CDR3 is TGTGCCAGTAAAACTAGCGGGAGCGGGAATGAGCAGTTCTTC.